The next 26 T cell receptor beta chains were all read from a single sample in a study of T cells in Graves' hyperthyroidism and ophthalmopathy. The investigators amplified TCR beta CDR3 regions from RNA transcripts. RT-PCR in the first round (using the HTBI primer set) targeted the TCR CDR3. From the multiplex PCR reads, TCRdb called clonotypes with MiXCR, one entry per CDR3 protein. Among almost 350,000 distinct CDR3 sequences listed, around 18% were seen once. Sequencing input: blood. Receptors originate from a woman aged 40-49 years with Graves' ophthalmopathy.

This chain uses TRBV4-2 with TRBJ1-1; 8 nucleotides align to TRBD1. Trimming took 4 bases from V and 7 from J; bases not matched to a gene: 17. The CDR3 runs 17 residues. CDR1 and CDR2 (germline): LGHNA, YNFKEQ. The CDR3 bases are TGTGCCAGCAGCCCAAGCGGGACAGGCGTTAAGGGTGTTGAAGCTTTCTTT. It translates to CASSPSGTGVKGVEAFF.

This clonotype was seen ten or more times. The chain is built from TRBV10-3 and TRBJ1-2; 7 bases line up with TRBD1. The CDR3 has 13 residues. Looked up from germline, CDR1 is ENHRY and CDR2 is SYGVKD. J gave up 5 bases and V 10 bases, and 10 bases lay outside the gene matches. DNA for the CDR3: TGTGCCAACCAACAGGGGCCCACATATGGCTACACCTTC. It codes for CANQQGPTYGYTF.

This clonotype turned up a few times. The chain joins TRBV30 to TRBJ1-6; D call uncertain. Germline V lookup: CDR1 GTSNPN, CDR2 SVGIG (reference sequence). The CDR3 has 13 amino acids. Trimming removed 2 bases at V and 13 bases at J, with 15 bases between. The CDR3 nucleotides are TGTGCCTGGAGTAGGGAGCACCGGGCGCCCCTCCACTTT. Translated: CAWSREHRAPLHF. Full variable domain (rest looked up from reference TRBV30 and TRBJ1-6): SQTIHQWPATLVQPVGSPLSLECTVEGTSNPNLYWYRQAAGRGLQLLFYSVGIGQISSEVPQNLSASRPQDRQFILSSKKLLLSDSGFYLCAWSREHRAPLHFGNGTRLTVT.

The DNA for the CDR3 is TGTGCCAGCAGTTTATCTACGGGGTCGGGTAATTCACCCCTCCACTTT. Protein product: CASSLSTGSGNSPLHF. The chain links TRBV27 to TRBJ1-6; D unresolved. The CDR3 is made up of 16 amino acids. Germline loops: CDR1 MNHEY, CDR2 SMNVEV (reference sequence). Trimming removed 0 bases from V and 6 bases from J, with 12 bases in between.

CDR3 in amino acids: CASSKGGINTGELFF. As DNA, the CDR3 is TGTGCCAGCTCTAAAGGGGGCATAAACACCGGGGAGCTGTTTTTT. The chain combines TRBV28 with TRBJ2-2; 7 bases are a match to TRBD1. Germline V gene data show CDR1 as MDHEN and CDR2 as SYDVKM. CDR3 size: 15 residues. The trim removed 8 bases at V and 2 bases at J, leaving 8 bases unmatched.

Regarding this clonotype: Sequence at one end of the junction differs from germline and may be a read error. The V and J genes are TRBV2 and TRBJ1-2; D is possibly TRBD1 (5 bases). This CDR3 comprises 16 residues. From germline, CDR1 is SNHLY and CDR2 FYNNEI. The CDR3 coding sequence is TGTGCCAGCACGCAAAATTCCGTGACAGCGGTCTATGGCTACAGCTTC. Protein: CASTQNSVTAVYGYSF.

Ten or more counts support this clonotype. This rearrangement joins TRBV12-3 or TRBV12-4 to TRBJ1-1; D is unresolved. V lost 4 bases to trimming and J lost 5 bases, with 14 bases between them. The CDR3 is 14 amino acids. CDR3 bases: TGTGCCAGCAGTTCCCCACCCGGTGGTACTGAAGCTTTCTTT. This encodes CASSSPPGGTEAFF.

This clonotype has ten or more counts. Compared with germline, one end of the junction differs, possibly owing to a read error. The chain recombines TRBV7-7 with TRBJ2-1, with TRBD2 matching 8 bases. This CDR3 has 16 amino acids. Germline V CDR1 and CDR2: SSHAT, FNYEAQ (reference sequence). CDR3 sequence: CASSLGTSGSNNEQFF. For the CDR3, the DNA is TGTGCTAGCAGCTTAGGTACTAGCGGCTCCAACAATGAGCAGTTCTTC.

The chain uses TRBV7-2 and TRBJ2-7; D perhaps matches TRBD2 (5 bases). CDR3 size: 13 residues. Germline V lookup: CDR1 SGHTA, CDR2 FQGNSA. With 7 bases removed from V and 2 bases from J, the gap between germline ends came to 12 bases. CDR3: CASKRHPTYEQYF. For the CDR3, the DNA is TGTGCCAGCAAGCGGCATCCAACCTACGAGCAGTACTTC.

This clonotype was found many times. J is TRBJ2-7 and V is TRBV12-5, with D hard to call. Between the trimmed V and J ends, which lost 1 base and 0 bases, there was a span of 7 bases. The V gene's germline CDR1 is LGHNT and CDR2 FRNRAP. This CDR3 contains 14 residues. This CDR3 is CASGLGQHSYEQYF. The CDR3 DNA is TGTGCTAGTGGTTTGGGGCAGCACTCCTACGAGCAGTACTTC.

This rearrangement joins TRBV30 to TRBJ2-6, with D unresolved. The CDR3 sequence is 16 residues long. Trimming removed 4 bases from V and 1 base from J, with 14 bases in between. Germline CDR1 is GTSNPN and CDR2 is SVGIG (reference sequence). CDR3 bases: TGTGCCTGGATCGCCCGGTGGGGTTCTGGGGCCAACGTCCTGACTTTC. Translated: CAWIARWGSGANVLTF.

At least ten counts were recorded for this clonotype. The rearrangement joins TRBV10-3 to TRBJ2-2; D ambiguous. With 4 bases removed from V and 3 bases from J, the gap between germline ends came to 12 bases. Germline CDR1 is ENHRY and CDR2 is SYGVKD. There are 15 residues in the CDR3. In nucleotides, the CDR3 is TGTGCCATCAGTGTAGACCGGGCTCACACCGGGGAGCTGTTTTTT. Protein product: CAISVDRAHTGELFF.

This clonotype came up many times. The CDR3 here is CASTTGEREGYEQYF. The DNA of the CDR3 is TGTGCCAGCACTACGGGGGAGCGGGAGGGATACGAGCAGTACTTC. The rearrangement uses TRBV6-5 and TRBJ2-7; TRBD2 agrees at 10 bases. Germline V CDR1 and CDR2: MNHEY, SVGAGI. Losses at the gene ends were 7 bases for V and 4 bases for J; bases not matched to a gene: 10. CDR3 length: 15 residues.

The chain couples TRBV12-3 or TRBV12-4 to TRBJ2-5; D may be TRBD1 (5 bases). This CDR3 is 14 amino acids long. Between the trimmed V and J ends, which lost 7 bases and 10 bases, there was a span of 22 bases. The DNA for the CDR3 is TGTGCCAGCACCGTGGCCTGGGCAGGGTTGATCCAGTACTTC. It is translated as CASTVAWAGLIQYF.

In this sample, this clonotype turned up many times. CDR3 residues: CASSLMGANQPQHF. The DNA of the CDR3 is TGTGCCAGCAGTTTAATGGGGGCTAATCAGCCCCAGCATTTT. The rearrangement uses TRBV12-3 or TRBV12-4 and TRBJ1-5, with D perhaps matching TRBD1 (6 bases). Trimming shortened V by 2 bases and J by 4 bases, and 9 bases separated the two germline ends. The CDR3 sequence is 14 residues long.

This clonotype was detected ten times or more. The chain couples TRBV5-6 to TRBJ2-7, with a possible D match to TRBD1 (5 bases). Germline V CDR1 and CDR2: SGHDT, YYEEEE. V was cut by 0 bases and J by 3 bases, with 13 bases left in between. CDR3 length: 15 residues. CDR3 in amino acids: CASSLGTGQGYEQYF. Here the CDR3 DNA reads TGTGCCAGCAGCTTGGGCACCGGGCAGGGCTACGAGCAGTACTTC. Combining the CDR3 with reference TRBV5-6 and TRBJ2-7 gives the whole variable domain DAGVTQSPTHLIKTRGQQVTLRCSPKSGHDTVSWYQQALGQGPQFIFQYYEEEERQRGNFPDRFSGHQFPNYSSELNVNALLLGDSALYLCASSLGTGQGYEQYFGPGTRLTVT.

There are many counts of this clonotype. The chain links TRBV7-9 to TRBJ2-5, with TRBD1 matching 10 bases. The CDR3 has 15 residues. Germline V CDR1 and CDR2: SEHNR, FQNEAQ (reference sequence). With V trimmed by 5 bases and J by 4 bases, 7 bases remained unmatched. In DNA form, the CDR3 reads TGTGCCAGCAGCCCGCCCCGGGACAGGGGAGAGACCCAGTACTTC. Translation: CASSPPRDRGETQYF. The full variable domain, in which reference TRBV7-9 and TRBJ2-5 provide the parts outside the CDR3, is DTGVSQNPRHKITKRGQNVTFRCDPISEHNRLYWYRQTLGQGPEFLTYFQNEAQLEKSRLLSDRFSAERPKGSFSTLEIQRTEQGDSAMYLCASSPPRDRGETQYFGPGTRLLVL.

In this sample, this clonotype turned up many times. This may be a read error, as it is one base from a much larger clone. CDR3 in DNA: TGTGCCAGCAGTTCGACAGCTTCCTGCGAGCAGTACTTC. Translating it yields CASSSTASCEQYF. The gene calls are TRBV6-2 or TRBV6-3 and TRBJ2-7; D may be TRBD1 (5 bases). In germline, CDR1 is MNHEY, CDR2 SVGEGT. This CDR3 has 13 amino acids.

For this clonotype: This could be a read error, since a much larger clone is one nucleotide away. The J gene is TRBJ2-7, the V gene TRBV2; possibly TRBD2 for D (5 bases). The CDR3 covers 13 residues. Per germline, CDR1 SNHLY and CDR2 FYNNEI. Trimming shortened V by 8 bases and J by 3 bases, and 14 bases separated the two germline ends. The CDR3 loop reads CASGDSEGYEQYF. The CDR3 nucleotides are TGTGCCAGCGGGGATAGCGAGGGCTACGAGCAGTACTTC.

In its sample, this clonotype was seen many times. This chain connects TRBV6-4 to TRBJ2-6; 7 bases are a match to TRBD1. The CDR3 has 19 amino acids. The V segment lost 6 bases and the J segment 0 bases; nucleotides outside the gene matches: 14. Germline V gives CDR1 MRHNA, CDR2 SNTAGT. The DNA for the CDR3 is TGTGCCAGCAGAATAGCGTCGGGACAGCGCTACTCTGGGGCCAACGTCCTGACTTTC. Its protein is CASRIASGQRYSGANVLTF.

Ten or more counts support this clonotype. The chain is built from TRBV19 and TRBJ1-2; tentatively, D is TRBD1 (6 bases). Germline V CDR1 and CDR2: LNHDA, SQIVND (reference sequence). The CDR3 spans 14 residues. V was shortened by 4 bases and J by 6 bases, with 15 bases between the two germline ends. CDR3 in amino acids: CASSNRDTTNGYTF. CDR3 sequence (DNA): TGTGCCAGTAGTAATCGGGACACAACCAATGGCTACACCTTC.

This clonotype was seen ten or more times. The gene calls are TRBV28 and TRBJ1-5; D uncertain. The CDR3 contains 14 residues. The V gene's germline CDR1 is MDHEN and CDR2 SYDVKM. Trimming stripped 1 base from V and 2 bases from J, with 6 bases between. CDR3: CASSLFGRNQPQHF. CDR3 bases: TGTGCCAGCAGTTTATTCGGCCGCAATCAGCCCCAGCATTTT.

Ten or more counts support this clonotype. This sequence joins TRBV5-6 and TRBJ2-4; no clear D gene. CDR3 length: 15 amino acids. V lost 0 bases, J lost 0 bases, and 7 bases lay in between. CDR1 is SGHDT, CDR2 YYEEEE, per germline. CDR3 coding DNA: TGTGCCAGCAGCTTGGCGCCATTAGCCAAAAACATTCAGTACTTC. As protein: CASSLAPLAKNIQYF.

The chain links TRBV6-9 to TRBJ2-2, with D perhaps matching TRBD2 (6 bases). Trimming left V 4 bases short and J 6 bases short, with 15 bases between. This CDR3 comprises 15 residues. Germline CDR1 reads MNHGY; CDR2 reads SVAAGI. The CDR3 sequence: CASSCPGTWAGELFF. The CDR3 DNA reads TGTGCCAGCAGTTGCCCGGGGACTTGGGCCGGGGAGCTGTTTTTT.

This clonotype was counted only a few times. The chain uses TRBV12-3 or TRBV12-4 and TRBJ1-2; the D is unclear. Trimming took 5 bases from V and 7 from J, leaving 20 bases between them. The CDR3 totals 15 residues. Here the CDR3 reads CASSPSTERTGGYTF. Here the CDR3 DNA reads TGTGCCAGCAGTCCCTCTACCGAAAGGACGGGTGGCTACACCTTC.

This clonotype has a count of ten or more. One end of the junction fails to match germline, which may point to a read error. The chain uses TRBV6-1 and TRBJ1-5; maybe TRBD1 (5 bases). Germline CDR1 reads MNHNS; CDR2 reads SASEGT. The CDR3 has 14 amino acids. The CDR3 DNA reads TGTGCCAGCGTGCGGGGCTTTAGCGATCAGCCCCAGCATTTT. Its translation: CASVRGFSDQPQHF.